The rows below give T cell receptor beta chains drawn from one sample of a study of blood T cell repertoires in COVID-19. The table came from immunoSEQ multiplex PCR; TCRdb's copy has only in-frame clones and leaves some out. Of 270,000 or so clones in the sample, around 84% are singletons; the top ten hold around 1.6%. The sample was peripheral blood. The receptors stem from a human donor with COVID-19, enrolled during active disease. The donor label of this sample is uncertain. Both conserved end residues are part of each CDR3. A D gene is named only where the DNA matches it firmly. Clone size, where shown, is once, few, many, or a class for clones that have expanded.

NA	TRBV2	11	NA	TRBJ2-3	CASQLTNTQYF	TGTGCCAGCCAGTTAACGAATACGCAGTATTTT
once	TRBV6-2/TRBV6-3	16	TRBD1	TRBJ2-7	CASSYGGPGQGEEQYF	TGTGCCAGCAGTTACGGGGGGCCGGGACAGGGAGAAGAGCAGTACTTC
NA	TRBV7-9	14	NA	TRBJ1-2	CASSSINSNYGYTF	TGTGCCAGCAGCAGTATCAACAGTAACTATGGCTACACCTTC
NA	TRBV19	15	TRBD2	TRBJ2-7	CASSGLAGPQEEQYF	TGTGCCAGTAGTGGACTAGCGGGACCACAGGAGGAGCAGTACTTC
once	TRBV14	17	TRBD2	TRBJ2-3	CASSQDGRAGSTDTQYF	TGTGCCAGCAGCCAAGACGGCCGAGCGGGAAGCACAGATACGCAGTATTTT
NA	TRBV5-8	16	TRBD1	TRBJ1-4	CASSLRQGSTNEKLFF	TGTGCCAGCAGCTTGAGACAGGGCTCAACTAATGAAAAACTGTTTTTT
NA	TRBV29-1	11	NA	TRBJ1-2	CSAEVGHGYTF	TGCAGCGCGGAGGTTGGGCATGGCTACACCTTC
NA	TRBV2	16	TRBD2	TRBJ2-3	CASGLAGGHRADTQYF	TGTGCCAGCGGACTAGCGGGAGGGCATCGAGCAGATACGCAGTATTTT
NA	TRBV19	17	NA	TRBJ1-2	CASSIQRTPNPLYGYTF	TGTGCCAGTAGTATACAAAGGACTCCAAACCCCCTCTATGGCTACACCTTC
NA	TRBV6-2/TRBV6-3	15	NA	TRBJ1-1	CASSSGGGMNTEAFF	TGTGCCAGCAGTTCCGGGGGGGGAATGAACACTGAAGCTTTCTTT
NA	TRBV11-3	15	TRBD2	TRBJ2-1	CASSLRLAGPVEQFF	TGTGCCAGCAGCTTACGGCTAGCGGGTCCCGTGGAGCAGTTCTTC